One T cell receptor beta chain is described in this entry. Assay: immunoSEQ multiplex PCR; the TCRdb copy retains only in-frame clones and omits some. The repertoire consists of more than 400,000 clones, with around 91% occurring once and the leading ten covering less than 4.5%. The treatment is: roughly 20 received Ad26.COV2.S at low or high dose, single or two shots; a few received placebo; per-sample allocation not given. Day 63 after the first injection of vaccine or placebo was the sampling time. This entry belongs to a study of Ad26.COV2.S vaccination and SARS-CoV-2 variants. CDR1 is SGHDN and CDR2 is FVKESK in the germline V gene. The CDR3 is made up of 15 amino acids. V lost 1 base, J lost 8 bases, and 7 bases stayed unmatched.

This chain links TRBV14 with TRBJ2-1; 8 bases line up with TRBD2. Sequences were derived from peripheral blood, sampled in a trial of Ad26.COV2.S vaccine versus placebo. The receptor's source is a person aged 18-60 years who received the Ad26.COV2.S COVID-19 vaccine or a placebo. The CDR3 loop reads CASSQGAGGWDEQFF. In nucleotides, the CDR3 is TGTGCCAGCAGCCAAGGGGCGGGAGGCTGGGATGAGCAGTTCTTC.